This entry features one T cell receptor (beta chain) sequence. V lost 1 base to trimming and J lost 6 bases, with 6 bases between them. CDR3 length: 13 amino acids. The germline V gene encodes CDR1 LGHDT and CDR2 YNNKEL (reference sequence). The sample comes from a study of blood T cell repertoires in COVID-19. Original processing notes: Reference gene primer amplification gave estimated nucleated cell counts. Method: immunoSEQ multiplex PCR; TCRdb's copy keeps in-frame clones and lacks some. The DNA was the basis for D and trimming; V, J and clone size are from that table. Among hundreds of thousands of clones listed, roughly 91% were seen once.

The chain links TRBV3-1 (or the pseudogene TRBV3-2) to TRBJ2-2; no definite D call. Sample: PBMCs or T cells enriched from blood (not recorded which). The clonotype comes from a woman aged 45 to 65 who had been exposed to COVID-19. The CDR3 reads CASSQVDSGELFF. CDR3 bases: TGTGCCAGCAGCCAAGTAGATTCCGGGGAGCTGTTTTTT.